The 24 T cell receptor beta chains listed next were all sequenced from one sample in a study of blood T cell repertoires in COVID-19 (dated by TCRdb to the early 2020s). Libraries were built with the immunoSEQ multiplex PCR assay. TCRdb retrieved this table from immuneACCESS and kept in-frame rearrangements only. Not all clones are present; in checked studies, unresolved V genes account for under half, and no reason is known for the remainder. This sample has 90,000 to 150,000 clones in its table, and about 90% of those were observed once. 7.5% to 9% of the sample lies in the top ten. Input material: peripheral blood. These receptors were taken from a man in his sixties or seventies who had recovered from COVID-19.

This clone came up a few times. V gene TRBV6-2 or TRBV6-3 combines with J gene TRBJ2-7; 9 bases fit TRBD1. The CDR3 is made up of 16 amino acids. V lost 6 bases to trimming and J lost 6 bases; unmatched junction nucleotides: 15. Germline values: CDR1 MNHEY, CDR2 SVGEGT. CDR3 in DNA: TGTGCCAGCAGACCTCGAGGGGGACAGGGAGCCCGCGAGCAGTACTTC. Protein sequence: CASRPRGGQGAREQYF.

V and J are TRBV29-1 and TRBJ1-3, with 7 bases matching TRBD1. Trimming cost V 1 base and J 2 bases; bases outside gene matches: 2. This CDR3 has 14 amino acids. Germline CDR1 reads SQVTM; CDR2 reads ANQGSEA. DNA for the CDR3: TGCAGCGTTGAAGTAACAGGGGCTGGAAACACCATATATTTT. As protein: CSVEVTGAGNTIYF.

V and J are TRBV7-3 and TRBJ2-1; D may be TRBD2 (5 bases). This CDR3 has 11 residues. V dropped 4 bases and J dropped 10 bases, with 8 bases sitting between them. Germline V gene lookup returns CDR1 SGHTA and CDR2 FQGTGA. The CDR3 loop reads CASSSGGEQFF. The CDR3 region has the DNA TGTGCCAGCAGCTCGGGCGGGGAGCAGTTCTTC.

This sequence joins TRBV28 and TRBJ2-7; 7 bases align to TRBD1. This CDR3 is built from 15 residues. The germline V gene encodes CDR1 MDHEN and CDR2 SYDVKM. V trimming: 3 bases; J trimming: 5 bases; junction bases outside the gene matches: 10. The CDR3 protein is CASSLAGGFVDEQYF. In DNA, the CDR3 is TGTGCCAGCAGTTTGGCAGGGGGTTTCGTCGACGAGCAGTACTTC.

The chain uses TRBV24-1 and TRBJ1-2; 8 nucleotides line up with TRBD1. This CDR3 region has 16 residues. Trimming cost V 3 bases and J 8 bases; bases outside gene matches: 13. Germline V lookup: CDR1 KGHDR, CDR2 SFDVKD. CDR3 bases: TGTGCCACCAGTGATCCCCGGACAGGGTCTCAGGGAGGCTACACCTTC. Amino acid sequence: CATSDPRTGSQGGYTF.

This clone was detected only a few times. CDR3 protein: CSASLSGVPYEQYF. The CDR3 coding sequence is TGCAGTGCTAGTCTGAGCGGGGTCCCCTACGAGCAGTACTTC. The chain couples TRBV20-1 to TRBJ2-7, with 7 bases lining up with TRBD2. Germline V gene data show CDR1 as DFQATT and CDR2 as SNEGSKA (reference sequence). V gave up 3 bases and J gave up 2 bases; unmatched junction bases: 7. The CDR3 loop spans 14 amino acids.

The chain uses TRBV4-3 and TRBJ1-2; 7 bases line up with TRBD1. There are 15 residues in the CDR3. V shed 4 bases and J 4 bases; nucleotides not matched to a gene: 9. The germline V gene has CDR1 LGHNA and CDR2 YSLEER. This CDR3 reads CASSRGRDSLYGYTF. For the CDR3, the DNA is TGCGCCAGCAGCCGAGGCCGGGACAGCCTCTATGGCTACACCTTC.

The genes are TRBV6-5 and TRBJ1-5; the D is unclear. V dropped 7 bases and J dropped 0 bases, with 10 bases sitting between them. This CDR3 is built from 14 residues. Germline CDR1 and CDR2: MNHEY and SVGAGI. The CDR3 protein is CASNLQYSNQPQHF. The CDR3 nucleotides read TGTGCCAGCAACCTACAGTATAGCAATCAGCCCCAGCATTTT.

This clone was seen just once. The chain uses TRBV18 and TRBJ1-4; no definite D call. Germline CDR1 KGHSH, CDR2 LQKENI. The V and J ends lost 1 base and 0 bases respectively, with 9 bases between them. The CDR3 runs to 16 residues. CDR3 residues: CASSPRGAATNEKLFF. CDR3 sequence (DNA): TGTGCCAGCTCACCACGGGGAGCCGCAACTAATGAAAAACTGTTTTTT.

This rearrangement joins TRBV18 to TRBJ1-4; the D is unclear. CDR3 length: 15 residues. Germline V gives CDR1 KGHSH, CDR2 LQKENI. Trimming pared 3 bases from V and 2 bases from J, leaving 10 bases between. The CDR3 loop is CASSPDLVTNEKLFF. CDR3 nucleotides: TGTGCCAGCTCACCGGACTTAGTCACTAATGAAAAACTGTTTTTT.

The chain combines TRBV2 with TRBJ2-5, with no clear D. Trimming removed 6 bases at V and 7 bases at J, with 6 bases between. This CDR3 has 10 amino acids. Per germline, CDR1 SNHLY and CDR2 FYNNEI. The CDR3 spells CASRVGTQYF. Here the CDR3 DNA reads TGTGCCAGCAGGGTCGGGACCCAGTACTTC. Full variable domain (remainder filled in from reference TRBV2 and TRBJ2-5): EPEVTQTPSHQVTQMGQEVILRCVPISNHLYFYWYRQILGQKVEFLVSFYNNEISEKSEIFDDQFSVERPDGSNFTLKIRSTKLEDSAMYFCASRVGTQYFGPGTRLLVL.

Remarks on this clone: In the same sample, other DNA sequences code for this CDR3. V gene TRBV5-1 combines with J gene TRBJ1-1; D ambiguous. Germline CDR1 and CDR2: SGHRS and YFSETQ. CDR3 length equals 13 residues. V lost 1 base, J lost 1 base, and 5 bases lay in between. CDR3 sequence: CASSLSENTEAFF. In nucleotides, the CDR3 is TGCGCCAGCAGCTTGAGCGAGAACACTGAAGCTTTCTTT.

The DNA of the CDR3 is TGTGCCAGCTCACCACCCTCCAATGAGCAGTTCTTC. Protein product: CASSPPSNEQFF. This rearrangement joins TRBV18 to TRBJ2-1, with no clear D. The germline gives CDR1 KGHSH, CDR2 LQKENI. The CDR3 runs 12 residues. Trimming stripped 0 bases from V and 6 bases from J, with 3 bases between.

The chain uses TRBV18 and TRBJ2-1; no definite D call. V dropped 7 bases and J dropped 10 bases, with 20 bases sitting between them. Germline lookup yields CDR1 KGHSH and CDR2 LQKENI. This CDR3 comprises 14 residues. CDR3 bases: TGTGCCAGCTTCCCTGAGAAACAGCTTGGAGAGCAGTTCTTC. Translation gives CASFPEKQLGEQFF.

The CDR3 loop reads CASSQDRESTGGNEQFF. CDR3 nucleotide sequence: TGTGCCAGCAGCCAAGATCGGGAATCGACAGGCGGGAATGAGCAGTTCTTC. The chain links TRBV14 to TRBJ2-1, with D possibly being TRBD1 (6 bases). The CDR3 has 17 amino acids. Germline values: CDR1 SGHDN, CDR2 FVKESK. Trimming took off 0 bases at V and 7 bases at J, with 19 bases between the two ends.

V is TRBV6-5 and J is TRBJ2-5, with D possibly being TRBD1 (5 bases). The CDR3 loop spans 14 amino acids. Per the germline V gene, CDR1 is MNHEY and CDR2 is SVGAGI. The germline V and J ends were trimmed by 6 bases and 2 bases, with 13 bases remaining between them. CDR3 bases: TGTGCCAGCAGCCCCCGGACACGTCAAGAGACCCAGTACTTC. Protein sequence: CASSPRTRQETQYF.

The chain carries TRBV5-4 and TRBJ2-7; 9 nucleotides agree with TRBD2. The CDR3 sequence is 15 residues long. J lost 1 base, V lost 1 base, and 3 bases had no gene match. Per the germline V gene, CDR1 is SGHNT and CDR2 is YYREEE (reference sequence). CDR3 sequence: CASSLKREDSYEQYF. Here the CDR3 DNA reads TGTGCCAGCAGCTTGAAGCGGGAGGATTCCTACGAGCAGTACTTC. Variable domain in full (rest from reference TRBV5-4 and TRBJ2-7): ETGVTQSPTHLIKTRGQQVTLRCSSQSGHNTVSWYQQALGQGPQFIFQYYREEENGRGNFPPRFSGLQFPNYSSELNVNALELDDSALYLCASSLKREDSYEQYFGPGTRLTVT.

This chain uses TRBV6-5 with TRBJ1-2; D is perhaps TRBD1 (6 bases). Germline V CDR1 and CDR2: MNHEY, SVGAGI. V gave up 5 bases and J gave up 1 base, with 8 bases separating them. The CDR3 sequence is 13 residues long. The CDR3 loop is CASSQGLNYGYTF. In DNA form, the CDR3 reads TGTGCCAGCAGTCAGGGGCTTAACTATGGCTACACCTTC.

The rearrangement links TRBV19 to TRBJ2-3, with D possibly matching TRBD2 (5 bases). Germline V CDR1 and CDR2: LNHDA, SQIVND (reference sequence). The CDR3 has 12 residues. V was shortened by 6 bases and J by 5 bases, with 9 bases between the two germline ends. In DNA, the CDR3 is TGTGCCAGTAGCGAACGGGGAGATACGCAGTATTTT. This encodes CASSERGDTQYF.

This chain connects TRBV3-1 (or the pseudogene TRBV3-2) to TRBJ2-5, with 8 bases identical to TRBD1. The CDR3 extends over 14 amino acids. The germline V gene encodes CDR1 LGHDT and CDR2 YNNKEL (reference sequence). V shed 8 bases and J 1 base; nucleotides not matched to a gene: 6. CDR3 amino acids: CASLDRGGQETQYF. In DNA, the CDR3 is TGTGCCAGCCTCGACAGGGGAGGCCAAGAGACCCAGTACTTC.

The chain has TRBV13 and TRBJ1-2; weak D call: TRBD1 (6 bases). The V end lost 0 bases, the J end lost 7 bases, and 15 bases lay between the germline ends. This CDR3 region has 15 residues. CDR1 is PRHDT and CDR2 is FYEKMQ in the germline V gene (reference sequence). This chain's CDR3 is CASSLGAQGLGGYTF. CDR3 DNA: TGTGCCAGCAGCTTAGGTGCGCAGGGGCTTGGTGGCTACACCTTC.

This chain's CDR3 is CASTSGATIDTQYF. CDR3 nucleotide sequence: TGCGCCAGTACTAGCGGGGCCACTATCGATACGCAGTATTTT. The chain carries TRBV10-1 and TRBJ2-3; 10 bases align to TRBD2. The length of the CDR3 is 14 residues. Per germline, CDR1 WNHNN and CDR2 SYGVQD (reference sequence). The V segment lost 9 bases and the J segment 6 bases; nucleotides outside the gene matches: 9.

The rearrangement uses TRBV28 and TRBJ2-7; perhaps TRBD2 as D (8 bases). CDR3 length: 14 residues. The germline CDR1 and CDR2 sequences are MDHEN and SYDVKM. V was cut by 3 bases and J by 3 bases, with 12 bases left in between. CDR3 loop: CASSFGGDSYEQYF. In DNA, the CDR3 is TGTGCCAGCAGTTTCGGGGGGGACAGCTACGAGCAGTACTTC.

The rearrangement links TRBV28 to TRBJ2-4, with 7 positions matching TRBD1. The CDR3 loop spans 13 amino acids. Germline-derived CDR1 and CDR2 are MDHEN and SYDVKM. Trimming took 8 bases from V and 6 from J; bases not matched to a gene: 7. The CDR3, as DNA: TGTGCCAGCCGGGACAGCAGACCAAACATTCAGTACTTC. It is translated as CASRDSRPNIQYF. Full variable domain (rest looked up from reference TRBV28 and TRBJ2-4): DVKVTQSSRYLVKRTGEKVFLECVQDMDHENMFWYRQDPGLGLRLIYFSYDVKMKEKGDIPEGYSVSREKKERFSLILESASTNQTSMYLCASRDSRPNIQYFGAGTRLSVL.